The present TCR beta chain was sequenced within a study of T cells expressing NK-cell markers. TCRdb re-called the 5' RACE reads and catalogs CDR3 proteins one per entry, DNA excluded. Across roughly 8,100 distinct CDR3 sequences, the top ten clones capture 8% to 13% of the sample. In germline, CDR1 is SGHAT, CDR2 FQNNGV. This CDR3 spans 16 amino acids. Sample: blood T cells: a sorted CD56 or NKG2C T cell subset, CD4+ or CD8+ T cells, or bulk PBMC T cells (not recorded which). The receptor was isolated from a young man in good health. The rearrangement links TRBV11-2 to TRBJ1-1; TCRdb proposes TRBD1, but this gene call is untestable without DNA. CDR3 protein: CASSLTGTGPLGEAFF.